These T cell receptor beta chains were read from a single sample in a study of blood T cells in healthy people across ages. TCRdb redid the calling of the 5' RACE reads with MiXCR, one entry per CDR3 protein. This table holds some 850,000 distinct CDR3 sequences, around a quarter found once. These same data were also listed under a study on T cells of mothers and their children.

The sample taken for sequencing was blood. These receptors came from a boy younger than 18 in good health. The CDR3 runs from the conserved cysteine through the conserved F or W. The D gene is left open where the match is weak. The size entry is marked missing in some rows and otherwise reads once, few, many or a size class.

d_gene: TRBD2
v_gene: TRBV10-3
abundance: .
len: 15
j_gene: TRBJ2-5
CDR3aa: CAISESLGGQETQYF
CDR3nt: TGTGCCATCAGTGAGTCTCTGGGAGGGCAAGAGACCCAGTACTTC

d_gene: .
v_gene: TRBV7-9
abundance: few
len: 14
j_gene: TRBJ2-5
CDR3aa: CASSLAQGKETQYF
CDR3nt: TGTGCCAGCAGCTTAGCCCAGGGGAAAGAGACCCAGTACTTC

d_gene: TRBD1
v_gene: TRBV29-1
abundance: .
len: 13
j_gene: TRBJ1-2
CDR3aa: CSVGTGSSRGYTF
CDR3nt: TGCAGCGTCGGGACAGGGTCAAGTCGGGGCTACACCTTC

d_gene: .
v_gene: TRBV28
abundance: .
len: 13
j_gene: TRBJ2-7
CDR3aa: CASNQGHPYEQYF
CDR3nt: TGTGCCAGCAACCAAGGGCATCCCTACGAGCAGTACTTC

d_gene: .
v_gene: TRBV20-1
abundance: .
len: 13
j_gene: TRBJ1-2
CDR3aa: CSAREQTNYGYTF
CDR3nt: TGCAGTGCTAGAGAACAGACTAACTATGGCTACACCTTC

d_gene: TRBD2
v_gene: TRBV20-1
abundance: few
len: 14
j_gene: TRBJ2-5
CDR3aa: CSVLSRGDQETQYF
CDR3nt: TGCAGTGTACTTTCGCGGGGGGACCAAGAGACCCAGTACTTC

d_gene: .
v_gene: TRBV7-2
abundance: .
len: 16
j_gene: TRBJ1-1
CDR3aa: CASSLEYRAMNTEAFF
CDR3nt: TGTGCCAGCAGCTTAGAGTACAGGGCCATGAACACTGAAGCTTTCTTT

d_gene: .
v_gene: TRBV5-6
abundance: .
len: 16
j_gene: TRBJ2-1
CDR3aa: CASSSSPVTAYNEQFF
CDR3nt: TGTGCCAGCAGCTCCTCTCCCGTTACGGCCTACAACGAGCAGTTCTTC

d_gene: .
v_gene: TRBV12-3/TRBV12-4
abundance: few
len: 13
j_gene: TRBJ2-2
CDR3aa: CASRGKAPGELFF
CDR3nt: TGTGCCAGCAGGGGAAAGGCACCCGGGGAGCTGTTTTTT

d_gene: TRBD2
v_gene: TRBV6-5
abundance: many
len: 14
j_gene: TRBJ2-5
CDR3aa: CASSSAGLQETQYF
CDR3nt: TGTGCCAGCAGTTCAGCGGGGCTCCAAGAGACCCAGTACTTC

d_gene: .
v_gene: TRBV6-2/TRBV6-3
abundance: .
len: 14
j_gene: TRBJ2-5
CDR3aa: CASSQGSEAETQYF
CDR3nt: TGTGCCAGCAGCCAAGGATCCGAAGCGGAGACCCAGTACTTC

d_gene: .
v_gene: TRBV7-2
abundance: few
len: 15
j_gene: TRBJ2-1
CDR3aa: CASSLGGGPSWEQFF
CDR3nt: TGTGCCAGCAGCTTAGGGGGCGGACCGTCGTGGGAGCAGTTCTTC

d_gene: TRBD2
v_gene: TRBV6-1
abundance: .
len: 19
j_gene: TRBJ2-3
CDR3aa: CASSDLPLQGLAGLDTQYF
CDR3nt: TGTGCCAGCAGTGACCTCCCCCTTCAAGGACTAGCGGGTTTGGATACGCAGTATTTT

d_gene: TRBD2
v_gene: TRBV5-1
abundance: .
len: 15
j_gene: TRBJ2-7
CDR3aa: CASRPTSGVSYEQYF
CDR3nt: TGCGCCAGCAGGCCGACTAGCGGGGTTTCCTACGAGCAGTACTTC

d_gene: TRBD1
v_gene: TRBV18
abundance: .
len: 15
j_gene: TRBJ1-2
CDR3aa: CASSPGTDLNYGYTF
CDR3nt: TGTGCCAGCTCACCCGGGACAGACCTTAACTATGGCTACACCTTC

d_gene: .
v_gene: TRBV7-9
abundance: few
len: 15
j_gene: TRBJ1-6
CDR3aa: CASSLGGTYNSPLHF
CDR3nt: TGTGCCAGCAGCTTAGGCGGGACATACAATTCACCCCTCCACTTT

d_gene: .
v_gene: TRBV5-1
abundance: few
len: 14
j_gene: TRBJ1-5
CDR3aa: CASSLDGSFPPQHF
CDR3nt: TGCGCCAGCAGCCTGGACGGATCATTCCCGCCCCAGCATTTT

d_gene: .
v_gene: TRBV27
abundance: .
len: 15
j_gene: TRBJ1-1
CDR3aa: CASSLFGRGNTEAFF
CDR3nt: TGTGCCAGCAGCCTATTCGGTAGGGGGAACACTGAAGCTTTCTTT

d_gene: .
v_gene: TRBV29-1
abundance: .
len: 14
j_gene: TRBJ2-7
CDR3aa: CSVRLGTQPYEQYF
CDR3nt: TGCAGCGTTCGGTTGGGCACACAACCCTACGAGCAGTACTTC

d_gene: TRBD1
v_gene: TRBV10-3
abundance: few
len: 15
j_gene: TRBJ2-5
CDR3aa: CAISGPGQSGETQYF
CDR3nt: TGTGCCATCAGTGGTCCGGGACAGTCGGGGGAGACCCAGTACTTC

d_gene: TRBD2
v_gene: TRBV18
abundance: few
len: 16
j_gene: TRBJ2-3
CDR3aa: CASSLGTSGTTDTQYF
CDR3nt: TGTGCCAGCTCACTCGGGACTAGCGGAACCACAGATACGCAGTATTTT

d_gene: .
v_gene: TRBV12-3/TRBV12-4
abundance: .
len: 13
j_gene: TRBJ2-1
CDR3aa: CASSWTVNNEQFF
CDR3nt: TGTGCCAGCAGTTGGACGGTAAACAATGAGCAGTTCTTC

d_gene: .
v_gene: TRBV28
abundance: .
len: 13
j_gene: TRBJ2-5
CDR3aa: CASNLGAQETQYF
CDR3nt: TGTGCCAGCAATCTGGGGGCCCAAGAGACCCAGTACTTC

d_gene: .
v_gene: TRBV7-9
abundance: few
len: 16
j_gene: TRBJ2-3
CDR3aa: CASSLVLAASTGTQYF
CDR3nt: TGTGCCAGCAGCTTAGTACTAGCAGCTAGCACAGGTACGCAGTATTTT

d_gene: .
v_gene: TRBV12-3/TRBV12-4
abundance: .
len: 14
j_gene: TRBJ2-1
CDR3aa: CASSSGYSRDEQFF
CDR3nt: TGTGCCAGCAGTTCAGGGTATTCGAGGGATGAGCAGTTCTTC

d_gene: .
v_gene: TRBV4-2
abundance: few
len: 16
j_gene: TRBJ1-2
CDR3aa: CASSQEWLLGDYGYTF
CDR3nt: TGTGCCAGCAGCCAAGAATGGCTGTTGGGTGACTATGGCTACACCTTC